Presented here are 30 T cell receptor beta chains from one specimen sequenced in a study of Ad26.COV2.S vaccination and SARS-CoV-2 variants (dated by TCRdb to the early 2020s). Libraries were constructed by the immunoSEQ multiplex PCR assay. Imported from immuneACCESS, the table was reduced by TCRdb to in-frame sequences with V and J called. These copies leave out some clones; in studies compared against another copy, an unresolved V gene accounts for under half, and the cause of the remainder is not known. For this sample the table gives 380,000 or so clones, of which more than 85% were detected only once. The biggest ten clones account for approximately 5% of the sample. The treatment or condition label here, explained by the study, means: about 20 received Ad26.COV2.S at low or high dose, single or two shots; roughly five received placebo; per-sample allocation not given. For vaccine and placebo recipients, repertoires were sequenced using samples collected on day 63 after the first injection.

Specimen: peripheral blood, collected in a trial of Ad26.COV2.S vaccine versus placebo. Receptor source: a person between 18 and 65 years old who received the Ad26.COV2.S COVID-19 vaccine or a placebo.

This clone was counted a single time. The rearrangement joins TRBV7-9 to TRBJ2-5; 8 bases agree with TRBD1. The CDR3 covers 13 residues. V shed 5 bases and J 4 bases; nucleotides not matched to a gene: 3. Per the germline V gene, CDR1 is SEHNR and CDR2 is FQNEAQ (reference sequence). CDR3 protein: CASSPGGLETQYF. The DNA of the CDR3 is TGTGCCAGCAGCCCAGGGGGCTTAGAGACCCAGTACTTC.

The CDR3 nucleotides are TGTGCCAGCAGCACGAGGGCGGACAGGGCTGGAAACACCATATATTTT. This encodes CASSTRADRAGNTIYF. The chain is built from TRBV7-8 and TRBJ1-3; 8 bases are a match to TRBD1. This CDR3 contains 16 residues. Germline CDR1 reads SGHVS; CDR2 reads FQNEAQ. V was pared by 5 bases and J by 2 bases, with 8 bases of the junction left unmatched. Full variable domain (remainder filled in from reference TRBV7-8 and TRBJ1-3): GAGVSQSPRYKVAKRGQDVALRCDPISGHVSLFWYQQALGQGPEFLTYFQNEAQLDKSGLPSDRFFAERPEGSVSTLKIQRTQQEDSAVYLCASSTRADRAGNTIYFGEGSWLTVV.

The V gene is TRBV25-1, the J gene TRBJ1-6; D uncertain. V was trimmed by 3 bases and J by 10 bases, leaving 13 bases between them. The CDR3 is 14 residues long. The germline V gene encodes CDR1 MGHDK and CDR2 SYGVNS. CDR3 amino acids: CASSDRQRGSPLHF. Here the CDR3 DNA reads TGTGCCAGCAGTGACAGGCAACGAGGGTCACCCCTCCACTTT. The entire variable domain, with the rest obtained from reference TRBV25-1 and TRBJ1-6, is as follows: EADIYQTPRYLVIGTGKKITLECSQTMGHDKMYWYQQDPGMELHLIHYSYGVNSTEKGDLSSESTVSRIRTEHFPLTLESARPSHTSQYLCASSDRQRGSPLHFGNGTRLTVT.

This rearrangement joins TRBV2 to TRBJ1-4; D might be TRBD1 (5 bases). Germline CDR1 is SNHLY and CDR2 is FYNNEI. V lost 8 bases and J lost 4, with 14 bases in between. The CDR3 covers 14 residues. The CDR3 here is CASLVGADNEKLFF. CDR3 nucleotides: TGTGCCAGCTTAGTAGGGGCCGATAATGAAAAACTGTTTTTT. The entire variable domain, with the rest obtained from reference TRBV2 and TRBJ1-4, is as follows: EPEVTQTPSHQVTQMGQEVILRCVPISNHLYFYWYRQILGQKVEFLVSFYNNEISEKSEIFDDQFSVERPDGSNFTLKIRSTKLEDSAMYFCASLVGADNEKLFFGSGTQLSVL.

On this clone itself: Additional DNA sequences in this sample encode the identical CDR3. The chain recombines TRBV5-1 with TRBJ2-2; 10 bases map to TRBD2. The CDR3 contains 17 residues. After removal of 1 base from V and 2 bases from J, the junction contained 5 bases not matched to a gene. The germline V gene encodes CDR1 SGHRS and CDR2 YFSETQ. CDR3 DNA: TGCGCCAGCAGCTTGTTGATAGCGGGGGGAAACACCGGGGAGCTGTTTTTT. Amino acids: CASSLLIAGGNTGELFF.

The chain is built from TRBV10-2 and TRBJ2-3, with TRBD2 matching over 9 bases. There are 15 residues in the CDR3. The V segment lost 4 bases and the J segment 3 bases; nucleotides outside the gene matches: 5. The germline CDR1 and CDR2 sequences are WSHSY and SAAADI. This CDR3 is CASSGSGRGTDTQYF. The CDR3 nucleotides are TGCGCCAGCAGTGGTAGCGGGAGAGGGACAGATACGCAGTATTTT.

The CDR3 region is CASSFDSRAYGYTF. CDR3 nucleotides: TGTGCCAGCAGCTTTGACAGTAGGGCTTATGGCTACACCTTC. The chain recombines TRBV7-2 with TRBJ1-2; D might be TRBD1 (5 bases). This CDR3 is built from 14 residues. V was trimmed by 3 bases and J by 5 bases, leaving 13 bases between them. Germline V lookup: CDR1 SGHTA, CDR2 FQGNSA.

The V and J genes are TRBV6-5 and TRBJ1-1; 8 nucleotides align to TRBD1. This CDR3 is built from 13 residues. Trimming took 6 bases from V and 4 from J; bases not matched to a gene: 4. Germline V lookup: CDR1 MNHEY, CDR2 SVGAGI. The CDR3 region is CASRTDRGTEAFF. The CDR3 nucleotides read TGTGCCAGCAGGACTGACAGGGGCACTGAAGCTTTCTTT.

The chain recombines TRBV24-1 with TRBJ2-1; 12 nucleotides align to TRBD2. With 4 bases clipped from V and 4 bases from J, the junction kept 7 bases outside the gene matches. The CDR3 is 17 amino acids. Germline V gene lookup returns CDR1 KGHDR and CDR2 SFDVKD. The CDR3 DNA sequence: TGTGCCACCAGTGACCCTGCGACTAGCGGGAGATACAATGAGCAGTTCTTC. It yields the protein CATSDPATSGRYNEQFF.

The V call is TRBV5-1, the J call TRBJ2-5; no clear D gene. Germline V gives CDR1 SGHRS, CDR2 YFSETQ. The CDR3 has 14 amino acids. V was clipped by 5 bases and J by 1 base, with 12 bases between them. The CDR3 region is CASRSGSFQETQYF. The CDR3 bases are TGCGCCAGCAGATCCGGGTCCTTCCAAGAGACCCAGTACTTC.

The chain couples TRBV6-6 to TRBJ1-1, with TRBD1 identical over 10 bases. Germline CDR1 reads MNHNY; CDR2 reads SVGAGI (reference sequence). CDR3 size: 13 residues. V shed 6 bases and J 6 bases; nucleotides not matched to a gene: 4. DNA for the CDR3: TGTGCCAGCAGACTGACAGGGGGCCCTGAAGCTTTCTTT. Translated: CASRLTGGPEAFF.

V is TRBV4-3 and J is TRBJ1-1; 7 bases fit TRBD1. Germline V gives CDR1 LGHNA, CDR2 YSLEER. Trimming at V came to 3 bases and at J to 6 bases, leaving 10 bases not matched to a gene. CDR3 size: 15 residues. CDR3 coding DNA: TGCGCCAGCAGCCATACTGACAGGGACATCCCTGAAGCTTTCTTT. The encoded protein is CASSHTDRDIPEAFF.

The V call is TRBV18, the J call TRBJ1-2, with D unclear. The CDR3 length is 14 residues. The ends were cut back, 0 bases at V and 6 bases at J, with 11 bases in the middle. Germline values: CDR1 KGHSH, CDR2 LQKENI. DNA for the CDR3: TGTGCCAGCTCACCACCGAGGGAATTCGATGGCTACACCTTC. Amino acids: CASSPPREFDGYTF.

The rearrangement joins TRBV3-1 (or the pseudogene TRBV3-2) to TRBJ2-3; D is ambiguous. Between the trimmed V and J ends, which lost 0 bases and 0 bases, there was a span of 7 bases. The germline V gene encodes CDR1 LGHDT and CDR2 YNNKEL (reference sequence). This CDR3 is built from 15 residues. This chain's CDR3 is CASSQDSASTDTQYF. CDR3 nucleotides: TGTGCCAGCAGCCAAGATTCGGCTAGCACAGATACGCAGTATTTT.

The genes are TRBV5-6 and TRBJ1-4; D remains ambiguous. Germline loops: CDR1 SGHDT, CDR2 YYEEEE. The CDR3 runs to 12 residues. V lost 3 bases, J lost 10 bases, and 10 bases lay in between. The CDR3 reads CASSSPSGKLFF. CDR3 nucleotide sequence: TGTGCCAGCAGCTCCCCCTCAGGAAAACTGTTTTTT.

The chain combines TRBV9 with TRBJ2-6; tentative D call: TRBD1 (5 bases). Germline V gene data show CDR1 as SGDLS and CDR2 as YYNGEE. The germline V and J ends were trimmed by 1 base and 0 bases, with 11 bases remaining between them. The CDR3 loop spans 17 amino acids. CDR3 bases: TGTGCCAGCAGCGTATCTTTCAGGGTCTCTGGGGCCAACGTCCTGACTTTC. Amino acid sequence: CASSVSFRVSGANVLTF.

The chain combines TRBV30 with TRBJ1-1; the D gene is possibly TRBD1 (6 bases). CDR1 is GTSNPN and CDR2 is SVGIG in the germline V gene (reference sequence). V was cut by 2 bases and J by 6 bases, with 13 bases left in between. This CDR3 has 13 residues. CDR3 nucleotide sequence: TGTGCCTGGAGTTTACAGGGTGACCCTGAAGCTTTCTTT. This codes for CAWSLQGDPEAFF.

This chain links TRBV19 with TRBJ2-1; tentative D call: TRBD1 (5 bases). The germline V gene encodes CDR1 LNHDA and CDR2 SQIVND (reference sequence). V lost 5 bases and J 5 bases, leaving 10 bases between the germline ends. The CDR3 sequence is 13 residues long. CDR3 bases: TGTGCCAGTAGTTCACAGGAGAACAATGAGCAGTTCTTC. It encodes CASSSQENNEQFF. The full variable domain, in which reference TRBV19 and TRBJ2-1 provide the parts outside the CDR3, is DGGITQSPKYLFRKEGQNVTLSCEQNLNHDAMYWYRQDPGQGLRLIYYSQIVNDFQKGDIAEGYSVSREKKESFPLTVTSAQKNPTAFYLCASSSQENNEQFFGPGTRLTVL.

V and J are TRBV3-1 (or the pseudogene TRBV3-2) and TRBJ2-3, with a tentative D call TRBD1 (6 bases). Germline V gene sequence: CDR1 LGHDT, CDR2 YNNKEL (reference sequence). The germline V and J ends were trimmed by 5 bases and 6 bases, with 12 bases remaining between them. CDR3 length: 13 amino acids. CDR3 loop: CASSEQGADTQYF. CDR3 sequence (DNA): TGTGCCAGCAGCGAACAGGGTGCGGATACGCAGTATTTT.

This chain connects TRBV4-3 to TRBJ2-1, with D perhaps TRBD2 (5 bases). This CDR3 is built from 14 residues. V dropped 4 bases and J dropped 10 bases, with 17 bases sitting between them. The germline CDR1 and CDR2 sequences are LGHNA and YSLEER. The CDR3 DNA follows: TGCGCCAGCAGCCCCCTCGGGGTACCTGGGGAGCAGTTCTTC. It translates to CASSPLGVPGEQFF.

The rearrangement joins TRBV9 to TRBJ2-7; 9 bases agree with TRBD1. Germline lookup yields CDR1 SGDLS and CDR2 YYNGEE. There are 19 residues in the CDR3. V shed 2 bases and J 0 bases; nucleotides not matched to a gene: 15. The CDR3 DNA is TGTGCCAGCAGCGTTGGCCCCGGGACAGGGTCGTCACTCTCCTACGAGCAGTACTTC. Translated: CASSVGPGTGSSLSYEQYF.

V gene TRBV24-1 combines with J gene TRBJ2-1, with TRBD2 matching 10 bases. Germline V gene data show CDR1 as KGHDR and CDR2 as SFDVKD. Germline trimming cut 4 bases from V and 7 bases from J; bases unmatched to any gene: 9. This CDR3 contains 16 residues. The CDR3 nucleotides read TGTGCCACCAGTGAGTCAAGCGGGAGGGCCAGGAATGAGCAGTTCTTC. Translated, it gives CATSESSGRARNEQFF.

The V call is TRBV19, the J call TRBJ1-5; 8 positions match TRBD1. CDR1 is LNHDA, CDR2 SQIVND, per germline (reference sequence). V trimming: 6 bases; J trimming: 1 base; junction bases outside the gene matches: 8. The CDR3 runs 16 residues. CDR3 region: CASSNDRGLSNQPQHF. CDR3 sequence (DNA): TGTGCCAGTAGCAATGACAGGGGACTCAGCAATCAGCCCCAGCATTTT.

This CDR3 is CASRDTGGNSPLHF. CDR3 in DNA: TGTGCCAGCAGAGATACGGGGGGTAATTCACCCCTCCACTTT. The J gene is TRBJ1-6, the V gene TRBV6-5, with D perhaps TRBD1 (5 bases). The CDR3 covers 14 residues. V dropped 6 bases and J dropped 6 bases, with 12 bases sitting between them. Germline assignment: CDR1 MNHEY and CDR2 SVGAGI.

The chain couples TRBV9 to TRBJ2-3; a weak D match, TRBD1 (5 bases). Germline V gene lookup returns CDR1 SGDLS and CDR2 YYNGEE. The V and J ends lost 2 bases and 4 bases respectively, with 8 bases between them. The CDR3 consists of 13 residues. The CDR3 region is CASSVGRADTQYF. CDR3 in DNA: TGTGCCAGCAGCGTCGGCAGGGCAGATACGCAGTATTTT.

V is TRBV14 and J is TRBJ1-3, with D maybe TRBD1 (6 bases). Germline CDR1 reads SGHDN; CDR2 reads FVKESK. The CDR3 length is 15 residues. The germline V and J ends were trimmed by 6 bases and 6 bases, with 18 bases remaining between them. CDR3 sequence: CASSPRPRGVNTIYF. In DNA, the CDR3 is TGTGCCAGCAGTCCAAGACCCAGGGGCGTAAACACCATATATTTT.

The CDR3 sequence is CASSSRGQVRTGELFF. The CDR3 nucleotides are TGTGCCAGTAGTAGTCGGGGACAGGTTAGGACCGGGGAGCTGTTTTTT. The chain combines TRBV19 with TRBJ2-2; 8 bases line up with TRBD1. The CDR3 totals 16 residues. CDR1 LNHDA and CDR2 SQIVND come from the germline V gene (reference sequence). V shed 4 bases, J shed 5 bases, and the junction held 9 bases outside the gene matches.

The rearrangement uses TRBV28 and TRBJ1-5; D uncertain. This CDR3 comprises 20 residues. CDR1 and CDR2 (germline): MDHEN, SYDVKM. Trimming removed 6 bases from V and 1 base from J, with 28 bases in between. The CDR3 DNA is TGTGCCAGCAGCCCCTTAGGTCGGGTATCGGAGCGGTCAAGCAATCAGCCCCAGCATTTT. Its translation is CASSPLGRVSERSSNQPQHF.

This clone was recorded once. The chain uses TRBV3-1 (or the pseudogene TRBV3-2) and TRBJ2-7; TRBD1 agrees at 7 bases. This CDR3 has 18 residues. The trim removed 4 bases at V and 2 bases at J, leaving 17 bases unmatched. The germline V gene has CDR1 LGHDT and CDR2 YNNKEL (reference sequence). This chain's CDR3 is CASSPSRDSNFHPYEQYF. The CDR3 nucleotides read TGTGCCAGCAGCCCCTCCCGGGACAGTAATTTTCACCCCTACGAGCAGTACTTC.

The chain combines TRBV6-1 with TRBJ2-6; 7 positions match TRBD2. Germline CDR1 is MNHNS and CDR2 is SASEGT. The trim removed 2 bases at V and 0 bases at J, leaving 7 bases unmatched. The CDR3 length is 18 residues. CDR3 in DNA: TGTGCCAGCAGTGAATCGGGCGGGGGACCCTCTGGGGCCAACGTCCTGACTTTC. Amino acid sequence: CASSESGGGPSGANVLTF.